This T cell receptor (beta chain) was sequenced in a study of blood T cell repertoires in COVID-19. As for the study in general: Italy, Spain and the United States were the sources of the convalescent and acute COVID-19 samples.

The junction had 10 bases not matched to a gene; V was cut back by 7 bases and J by 10 bases. This CDR3 comprises 14 residues. Looked up from germline, CDR1 is SEHNR and CDR2 is FQNEAQ (reference sequence). Original analysis: By means of reference gene primer amplification, nucleated cell counts were estimated. Profiled with immunoSEQ multiplex PCR; TCRdb holds only in-frame clones, not every one. D and trimming come from the DNA, and the V and J calls and clone size come from that table. This table holds over 150,000 clones, 70% to 90% found once. This sequence joins TRBV7-9 and TRBJ1-6, with 7 bases lining up with TRBD1. This clonotype was sampled from a man aged 25 to 40 with acute or convalescent COVID-19. The sequencing sample was made of peripheral blood. The CDR3 sequence is CASTLGDRTSPLHF. CDR3 DNA: TGTGCCAGCACCCTTGGGGACAGAACGTCACCCCTCCACTTT.